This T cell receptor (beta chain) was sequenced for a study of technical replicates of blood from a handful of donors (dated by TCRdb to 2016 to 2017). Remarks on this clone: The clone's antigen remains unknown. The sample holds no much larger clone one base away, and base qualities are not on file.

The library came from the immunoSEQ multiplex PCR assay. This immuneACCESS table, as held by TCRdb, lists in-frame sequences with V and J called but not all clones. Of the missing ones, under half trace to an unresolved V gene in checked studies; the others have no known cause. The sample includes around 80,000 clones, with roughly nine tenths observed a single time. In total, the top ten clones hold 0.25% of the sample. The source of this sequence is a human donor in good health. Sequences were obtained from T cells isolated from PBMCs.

The CDR3 has the sequence CASTVGELGMSTDTQYF. Read as DNA, the sequence is TGTGCCAGCACCGTTGGAGAACTAGGAATGAGCACAGATACGCAGTATTTT. The chain is made from TRBV7-2 and TRBJ2-3, with TRBD2 tentatively as D gene (5 bases match). V is reduced by 7 bases and J by 0 bases, leaving a spacing of 20 bases between them. The germline V gene sets CDR1 to SGHTA and CDR2 to FQGNSA. The CDR3 contains 17 residues, cysteine and phenylalanine counted. The read is trimmed to its CDR3 DNA, 51 bases read in frame from base 1.